The subject of this entry is one T cell receptor (beta chain). The antigen is undetermined. The data originate from a study of T-cell memory formation after mild COVID-19. Background on the study: The study found TCR clusters largely donor specific.

V lost 7 bases and J 1 base, leaving 12 bases between the germline ends. Germline assignment: CDR1 KGHDR and CDR2 SFDVKD. There are 15 residues in the CDR3. The study's findings and limits: The study detected some responding clones in pre-infection memory, suggesting cross-reactive memory joined.

The TCR alpha and TCR beta cDNA libraries, bearing sample barcodes and UMIs, were generated by 5'RACE using constant-segment primers. TCRdb called the 5' RACE reads again in MiXCR, with one record for every CDR3 protein. The sample has 150,000 to 200,000 distinct CDR3 sequences, 14% seen once. The chain couples TRBV24-1 to TRBJ2-2; a weak D match, TRBD2 (6 bases). Sequencing was carried out using PBMCs or a T cell subset sorted from them (not recorded which). This TCR derives from an adult woman who had mild COVID-19 (a few samples of this study predate the infection). Cell type and time point are not known. The CDR3 loop reads CATREKGGNTGELFF. In DNA form, the CDR3 reads TGTGCCACCAGGGAAAAGGGAGGGAACACCGGGGAGCTGTTTTTT.